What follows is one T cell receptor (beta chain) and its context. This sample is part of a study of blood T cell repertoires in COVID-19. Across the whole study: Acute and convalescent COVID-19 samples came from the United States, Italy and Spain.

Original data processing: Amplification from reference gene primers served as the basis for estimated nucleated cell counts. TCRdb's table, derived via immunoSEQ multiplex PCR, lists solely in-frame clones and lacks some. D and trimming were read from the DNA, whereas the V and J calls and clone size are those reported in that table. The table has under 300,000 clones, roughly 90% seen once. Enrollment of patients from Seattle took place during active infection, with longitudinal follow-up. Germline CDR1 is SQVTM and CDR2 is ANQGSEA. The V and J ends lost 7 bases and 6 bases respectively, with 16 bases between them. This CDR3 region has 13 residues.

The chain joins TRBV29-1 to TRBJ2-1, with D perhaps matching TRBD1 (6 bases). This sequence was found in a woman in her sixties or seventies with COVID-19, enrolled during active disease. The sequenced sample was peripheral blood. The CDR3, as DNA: TGCAGCGGCCTTACAGGGCTGGGCAATGAGCAGTTCTTC. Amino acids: CSGLTGLGNEQFF.